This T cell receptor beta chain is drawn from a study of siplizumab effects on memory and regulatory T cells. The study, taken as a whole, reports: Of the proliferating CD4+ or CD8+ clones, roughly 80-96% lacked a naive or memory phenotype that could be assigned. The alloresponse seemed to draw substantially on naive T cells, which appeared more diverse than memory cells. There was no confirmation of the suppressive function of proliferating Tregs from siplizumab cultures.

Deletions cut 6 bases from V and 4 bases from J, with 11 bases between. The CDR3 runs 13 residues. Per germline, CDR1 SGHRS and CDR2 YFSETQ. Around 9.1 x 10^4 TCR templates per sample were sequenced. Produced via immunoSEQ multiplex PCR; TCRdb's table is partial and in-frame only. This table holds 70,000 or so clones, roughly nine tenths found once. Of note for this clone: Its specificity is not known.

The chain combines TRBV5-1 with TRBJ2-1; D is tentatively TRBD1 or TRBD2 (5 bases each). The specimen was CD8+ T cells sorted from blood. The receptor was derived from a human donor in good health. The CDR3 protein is CASTGWGYNEQFF. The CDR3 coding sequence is TGCGCCAGCACTGGGTGGGGGTACAATGAGCAGTTCTTC.